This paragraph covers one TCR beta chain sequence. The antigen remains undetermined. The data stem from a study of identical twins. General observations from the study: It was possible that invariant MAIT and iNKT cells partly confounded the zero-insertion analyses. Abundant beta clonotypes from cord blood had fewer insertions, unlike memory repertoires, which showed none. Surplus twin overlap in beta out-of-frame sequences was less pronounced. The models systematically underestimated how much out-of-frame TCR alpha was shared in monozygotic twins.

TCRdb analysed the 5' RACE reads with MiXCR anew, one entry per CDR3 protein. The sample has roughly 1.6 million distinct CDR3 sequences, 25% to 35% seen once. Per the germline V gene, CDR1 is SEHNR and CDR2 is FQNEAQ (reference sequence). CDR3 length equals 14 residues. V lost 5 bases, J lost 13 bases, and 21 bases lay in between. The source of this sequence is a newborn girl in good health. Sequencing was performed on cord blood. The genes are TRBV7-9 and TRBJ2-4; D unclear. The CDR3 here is CASSPYFSFYGQYF. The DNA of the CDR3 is TGTGCCAGCAGCCCTTACTTCAGTTTCTACGGGCAGTACTTC.